A selection of T cell receptor beta chains follows, all from one sample in a study of blood T cell repertoires in COVID-19. The protocol was immunoSEQ multiplex PCR, while the TCRdb copy is restricted to in-frame clones and leaves out a portion. The table has fewer than 350,000 clones, approximately 80% seen once; the top ten hold around 4%. The material sequenced was peripheral blood. The receptors shown here come from a woman in her forties or fifties with active or convalescent COVID-19. Each CDR3 is given with its conserved first and last residue.

J gene: TRBJ2-5
V gene: TRBV6-5
CDR3 protein: CASRRSGDETQYF

J gene: TRBJ2-7
V gene: TRBV4-2
CDR3 protein: CASSKTSGADGEQYF

J gene: TRBJ1-2
V gene: TRBV2
CDR3 protein: CASNRDIDGYTF

J gene: TRBJ1-1
V gene: TRBV28
CDR3 protein: CASSFIRGTGNTEAFF

J gene: TRBJ1-1
V gene: TRBV19
CDR3 protein: CASSAQVGAEAFF

J gene: TRBJ1-2
V gene: TRBV28
CDR3 protein: CASSLSLGGSGGYTF

J gene: TRBJ2-1
V gene: TRBV18
CDR3 protein: CASSARLALENEQFF

J gene: TRBJ2-1
V gene: TRBV27
CDR3 protein: CASSLLGGGINNEQFF

J gene: TRBJ1-5
V gene: TRBV27
CDR3 protein: CASSQDRARNQPQHF

J gene: TRBJ2-7
V gene: TRBV5-6
CDR3 protein: CASSFGTVAYEQYF

J gene: TRBJ1-2
V gene: TRBV7-9
CDR3 protein: CASSHTGGGGYTF

J gene: TRBJ2-1
V gene: TRBV6-5
CDR3 protein: CASSPKTSGNEQFF

J gene: TRBJ2-5
V gene: TRBV28
CDR3 protein: CASRPTAIETQYF

J gene: TRBJ1-1
V gene: TRBV5-8
CDR3 protein: CASSFLTGGPMNTEAFF

J gene: TRBJ2-7
V gene: TRBV5-4
CDR3 protein: CASSPQTGTLSYEQYF

J gene: TRBJ1-2
V gene: TRBV5-1
CDR3 protein: CASSLQGAHGYTF

J gene: TRBJ2-1
V gene: TRBV5-1
CDR3 protein: CASSHGTSGNEQFF